These T cell receptor beta chains were read from a single sample in a study of cytomegalovirus exposure and HLA in healthy donors. The protocol was immunoSEQ multiplex PCR, while the TCRdb copy is restricted to in-frame clones and leaves out a portion. The sample consists of 55,000 to 65,000 clones, 65% to 80% of them appearing once. Sequenced sample: PBMCs. The source of these receptors is a woman in her 30s in good health and CMV-seronegative. Each CDR3 is given with its conserved first and last residue. A D gene is named only where the DNA matches it firmly. Not every row has a clone size; where given, it reads once, few, many or a size class.

TRBV4-1	TRBJ1-1	NA	NA	CASSPYMNTEAFF	TGCGCCAGCAGCCCATACATGAACACTGAAGCTTTCTTT
TRBV30	TRBJ2-7	once	TRBD1	CAWSVQGKQYF	TGTGCCTGGAGTGTACAGGGGAAGCAGTACTTC
TRBV7-8	TRBJ2-1	NA	TRBD2	CASSLGGLAGGEQFF	TGTGCCAGCAGCTTAGGGGGACTAGCGGGGGGTGAGCAGTTCTTC
TRBV7-2	TRBJ2-7	few	TRBD1	CASSTQGTGPYEQYF	TGTGCCAGCAGCACTCAGGGGACAGGCCCTTACGAGCAGTACTTC
TRBV6-8	TRBJ1-2	NA	NA	CASVPRHPNYGYTF	TGTGCCAGCGTCCCGAGGCACCCGAACTATGGCTACACCTTC
TRBV19	TRBJ2-6	NA	NA	CASKDGRRTGANVLTF	TGTGCCAGTAAGGACGGCAGGAGGACCGGGGCCAACGTCCTGACTTTC
TRBV18	TRBJ1-2	NA	TRBD1	CASSPRGEINYGYTF	TGTGCCAGCTCACCCAGGGGGGAGATTAACTATGGCTACACCTTC
TRBV5-1	TRBJ1-1	NA	NA	CASSTGGNTEAFF	TGCGCCAGCAGCACGGGGGGGAACACTGAAGCTTTCTTT
TRBV15	TRBJ1-2	NA	TRBD1	CATSTPRGRNYGYTF	TGTGCCACCAGCACGCCCAGGGGGCGCAACTATGGCTACACCTTC
TRBV19	TRBJ1-1	once	TRBD1	CASRVPGGQGGNTEAFF	TGTGCCAGTAGGGTTCCCGGGGGACAGGGTGGAAACACTGAAGCTTTCTTT
TRBV30	TRBJ1-1	NA	NA	CAWSVQGVGIAFF	TGTGCCTGGAGTGTACAAGGGGTTGGTATAGCTTTCTTT
TRBV2	TRBJ2-2	NA	NA	CASCAKDTGELFF	TGTGCCAGCTGCGCCAAAGACACCGGGGAGCTGTTTTTT
TRBV27	TRBJ1-1	NA	TRBD1	CASSDQGDTEAFF	TGTGCCAGCAGTGACCAGGGGGACACTGAAGCTTTCTTT
TRBV7-3	TRBJ2-1	NA	NA	CASSSSLVFNGEQFF	TGTGCCAGCAGCTCGTCACTAGTTTTTAACGGTGAGCAGTTCTTC
TRBV2	TRBJ2-7	few	NA	CASSQQNPYEQYF	TGTGCCAGCAGTCAACAGAACCCCTACGAGCAGTACTTC
TRBV9	TRBJ1-1	NA	NA	CASSVGVGLAEAFF	TGTGCCAGCAGCGTAGGTGTGGGGCTGGCTGAAGCTTTCTTT
TRBV30	TRBJ1-1	NA	TRBD1	CAWSVTGADTEAFF	TGTGCCTGGAGTGTAACAGGGGCGGACACTGAAGCTTTCTTT
TRBV5-6	TRBJ2-5	NA	NA	CASSWGATGETQYF	TGTGCCAGCAGCTGGGGGGCGACAGGGGAGACCCAGTACTTC
TRBV9	TRBJ2-1	once	TRBD2	CASSTERGGRFLSEQFF	TGTGCCAGCAGCACGGAGCGGGGGGGACGATTTTTAAGTGAGCAGTTCTTC
TRBV12-5	TRBJ2-3	NA	TRBD2	CASGLVLAGAFTSGGGNVADTQYF	TGTGCTAGTGGTTTGGTACTGGCAGGGGCCTTTACTAGCGGGGGGGGAAATGTTGCAGATACGCAGTATTTT
TRBV10-3	TRBJ2-5	NA	NA	CAISPFQAEETQYF	TGTGCCATCAGTCCATTTCAGGCAGAAGAGACCCAGTACTTC
TRBV9	TRBJ2-3	few	TRBD2	CASSEGGLAGAGDTQYF	TGTGCCAGCAGCGAAGGGGGGCTAGCGGGAGCTGGAGATACGCAGTATTTT
TRBV7-2	TRBJ2-6	once	NA	CASSPRQNSGANVLTF	TGTGCCAGCAGCCCACGACAGAACTCTGGGGCCAACGTCCTGACTTTC
TRBV7-9	TRBJ2-1	NA	TRBD2	CASSTRLAGEWDEQFF	TGTGCCAGCAGCACCAGACTAGCGGGAGAATGGGATGAGCAGTTCTTC
TRBV7-9	TRBJ1-1	NA	NA	CASSSGDHVGNTEAFF	TGTGCCAGCAGCTCAGGGGACCACGTGGGGAACACTGAAGCTTTCTTT
TRBV10-3	TRBJ2-2	NA	TRBD2	CAISEAGTNTGELFF	TGTGCCATCAGTGAAGCGGGGACGAACACCGGGGAGCTGTTTTTT
TRBV7-2	TRBJ2-7	NA	NA	CASSLTPYEQYF	TGTGCCAGCAGCTTAACTCCCTACGAGCAGTACTTC
TRBV6-5	TRBJ2-3	NA	NA	CASSYGGITDTQYF	TGTGCCAGCAGTTATGGCGGGATCACAGATACGCAGTATTTT
TRBV28	TRBJ2-7	NA	TRBD1	CASSPTGGNYEQYF	TGTGCCAGCAGTCCGACAGGGGGTAACTACGAGCAGTACTTC
TRBV5-1	TRBJ2-5	NA	TRBD2	CASSFAKSLAGGVYQETQYF	TGCGCCAGCAGCTTCGCAAAGAGTCTAGCGGGGGGGGTGTACCAAGAGACCCAGTACTTC
TRBV18	TRBJ1-1	NA	TRBD1	CASSPLTGGRTEAFF	TGTGCCAGCTCACCATTGACAGGGGGCCGAACTGAAGCTTTCTTT
TRBV7-2	TRBJ1-2	NA	TRBD1	CASSLDRDRGGYTF	TGTGCCAGCAGCTTAGATCGGGACAGGGGCGGCTACACCTTC
TRBV9	TRBJ1-5	NA	NA	CASSVIPGQPQHF	TGTGCCAGCAGCGTAATCCCAGGACAGCCCCAGCATTTT
TRBV7-9	TRBJ1-4	few	NA	CSSSYRQPTNEKLFF	TGTTCCAGCAGCTACCGACAGCCTACTAATGAAAAACTGTTTTTT
TRBV4-3	TRBJ1-1	once	NA	CASSQAQGNTEAFF	TGCGCCAGCAGCCAAGCCCAGGGGAACACTGAAGCTTTCTTT
TRBV27	TRBJ2-3	NA	NA	CASSPFLVGRDTDTQYF	TGTGCCAGCAGTCCCTTCCTTGTAGGGCGGGACACAGATACGCAGTATTTT
TRBV10-3	TRBJ2-7	NA	NA	CAISRSTDYEQYF	TGTGCCATCAGCCGATCGACAGACTACGAGCAGTACTTC
TRBV7-2	TRBJ2-1	NA	TRBD2	CASSLGGGGEQFF	TGTGCCAGCAGCTTAGGGGGGGGAGGTGAGCAGTTCTTC
TRBV11-3	TRBJ1-2	NA	TRBD1	CASSYRTGGYGYTF	TGTGCCAGCAGCTACAGGACAGGTGGGTATGGCTACACCTTC
TRBV6-5	TRBJ2-2	NA	TRBD1	CASSYRTGWTGELFF	TGTGCCAGCAGTTACAGGACAGGGTGGACCGGGGAGCTGTTTTTT
TRBV15	TRBJ1-2	NA	NA	CATSRETGPNYGYTF	TGTGCCACCAGCAGAGAAACAGGACCTAACTATGGCTACACCTTC
TRBV9	TRBJ1-2	NA	NA	CASSVEPGAGGYTF	TGTGCCAGCAGCGTAGAACCGGGAGCTGGGGGCTACACCTTC